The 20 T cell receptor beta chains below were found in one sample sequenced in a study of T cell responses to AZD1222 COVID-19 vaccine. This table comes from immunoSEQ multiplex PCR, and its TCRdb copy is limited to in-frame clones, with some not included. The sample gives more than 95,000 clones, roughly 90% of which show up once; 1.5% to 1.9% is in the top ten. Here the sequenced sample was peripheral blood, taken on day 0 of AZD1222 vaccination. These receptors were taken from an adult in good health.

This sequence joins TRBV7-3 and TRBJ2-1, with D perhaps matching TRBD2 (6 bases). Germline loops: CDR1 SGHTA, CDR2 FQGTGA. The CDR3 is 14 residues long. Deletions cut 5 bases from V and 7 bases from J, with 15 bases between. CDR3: CASSAPGLGNEQFF. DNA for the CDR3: TGTGCCAGCAGCGCCCCGGGACTTGGGAATGAGCAGTTCTTC.

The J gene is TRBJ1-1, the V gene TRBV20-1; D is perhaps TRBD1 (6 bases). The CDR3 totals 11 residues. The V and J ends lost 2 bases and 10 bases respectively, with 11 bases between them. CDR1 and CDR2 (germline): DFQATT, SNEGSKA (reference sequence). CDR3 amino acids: CSARQGFVAFF. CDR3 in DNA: TGCAGTGCTAGACAGGGGTTCGTAGCTTTCTTT.

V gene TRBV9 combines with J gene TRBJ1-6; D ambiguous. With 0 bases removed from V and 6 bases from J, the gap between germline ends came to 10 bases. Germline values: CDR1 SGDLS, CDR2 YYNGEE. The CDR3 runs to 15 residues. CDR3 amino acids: CASSVGSGSNSPLHF. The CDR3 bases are TGTGCCAGCAGCGTAGGATCAGGCAGTAATTCACCCCTCCACTTT.

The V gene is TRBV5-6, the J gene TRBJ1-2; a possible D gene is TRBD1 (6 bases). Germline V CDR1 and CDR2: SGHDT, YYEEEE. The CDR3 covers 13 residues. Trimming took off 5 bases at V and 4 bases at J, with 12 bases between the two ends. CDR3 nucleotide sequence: TGTGCCAGCAGAGAACAGGGAACCTATGGCTACACCTTC. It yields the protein CASREQGTYGYTF.

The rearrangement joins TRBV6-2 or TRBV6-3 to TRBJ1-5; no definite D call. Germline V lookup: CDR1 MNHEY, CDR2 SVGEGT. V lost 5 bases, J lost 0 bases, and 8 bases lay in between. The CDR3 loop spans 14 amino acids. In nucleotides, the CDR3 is TGTGCCAGCAGTGGGAGAATTAGCAATCAGCCCCAGCATTTT. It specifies CASSGRISNQPQHF.

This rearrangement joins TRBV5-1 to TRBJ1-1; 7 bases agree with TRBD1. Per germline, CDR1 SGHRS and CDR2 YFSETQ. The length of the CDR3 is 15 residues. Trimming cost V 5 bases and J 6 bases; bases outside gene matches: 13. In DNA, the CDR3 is TGCGCCAGCAGTTCCTCAGGACAGGCTGCATCTGAAGCTTTCTTT. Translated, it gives CASSSSGQAASEAFF.

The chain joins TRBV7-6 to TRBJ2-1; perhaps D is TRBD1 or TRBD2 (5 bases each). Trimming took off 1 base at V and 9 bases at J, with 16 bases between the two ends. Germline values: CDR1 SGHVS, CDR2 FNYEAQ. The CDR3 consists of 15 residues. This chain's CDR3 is CASSLDEGRRAEQFF. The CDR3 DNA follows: TGTGCCAGCAGCTTAGATGAGGGGAGACGCGCTGAGCAGTTCTTC.

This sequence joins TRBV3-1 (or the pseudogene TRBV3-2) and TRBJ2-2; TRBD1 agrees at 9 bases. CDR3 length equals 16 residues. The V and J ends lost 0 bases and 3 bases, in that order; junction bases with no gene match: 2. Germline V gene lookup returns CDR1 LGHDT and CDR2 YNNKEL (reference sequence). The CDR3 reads CASSQEDRGDTGELFF. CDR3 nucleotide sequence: TGTGCCAGCAGCCAAGAAGACAGGGGGGACACCGGGGAGCTGTTTTTT.

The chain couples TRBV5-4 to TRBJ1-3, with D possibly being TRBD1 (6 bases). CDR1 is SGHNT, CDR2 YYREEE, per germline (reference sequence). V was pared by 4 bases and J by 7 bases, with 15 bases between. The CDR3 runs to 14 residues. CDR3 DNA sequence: TGTGCCAGCAGCAATGCTCAGGGGAAGAACACCATATATTTT. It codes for CASSNAQGKNTIYF.

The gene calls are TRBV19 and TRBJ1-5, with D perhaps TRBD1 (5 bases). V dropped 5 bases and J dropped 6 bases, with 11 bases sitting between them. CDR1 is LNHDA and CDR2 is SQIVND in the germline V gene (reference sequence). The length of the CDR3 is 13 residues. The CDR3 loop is CASSLGEIQPQHF. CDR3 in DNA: TGTGCCAGTAGTTTAGGGGAAATTCAGCCCCAGCATTTT.

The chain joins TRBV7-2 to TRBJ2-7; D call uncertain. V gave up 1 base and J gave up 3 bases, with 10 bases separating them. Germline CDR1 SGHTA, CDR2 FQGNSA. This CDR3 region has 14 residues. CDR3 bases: TGTGCCAGCAGCTTAGAGTCATTGAGCTACGAGCAGTACTTC. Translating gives CASSLESLSYEQYF.

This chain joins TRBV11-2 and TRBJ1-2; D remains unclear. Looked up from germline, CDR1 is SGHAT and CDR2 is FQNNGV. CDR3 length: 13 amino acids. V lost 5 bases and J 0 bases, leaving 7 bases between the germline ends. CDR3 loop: CASSPDTNYGYTF. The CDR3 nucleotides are TGTGCCAGCAGCCCAGACACTAACTATGGCTACACCTTC. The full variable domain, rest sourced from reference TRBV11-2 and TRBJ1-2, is EAGVAQSPRYKIIEKRQSVAFWCNPISGHATLYWYQQILGQGPKLLIQFQNNGVVDDSQLPKDRFSAERLKGVDSTLKIQPAKLEDSAVYLCASSPDTNYGYTFGSGTRLTVV.

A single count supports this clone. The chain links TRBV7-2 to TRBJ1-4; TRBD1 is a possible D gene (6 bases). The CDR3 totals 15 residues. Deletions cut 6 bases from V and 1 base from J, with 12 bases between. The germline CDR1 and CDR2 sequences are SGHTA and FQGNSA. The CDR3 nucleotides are TGTGCCAGCAGTTCTCAGGGGATAACTAATGAAAAACTGTTTTTT. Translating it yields CASSSQGITNEKLFF.

The DNA of the CDR3 is TGTGCCAGCGCCCCTGATACCTTCTCTGGAAACACCATATATTTT. Residues: CASAPDTFSGNTIYF. This chain links TRBV6-5 with TRBJ1-3; D call uncertain. CDR1 and CDR2 (germline): MNHEY, SVGAGI. The CDR3 has 15 amino acids. Trimming took 8 bases from V and 0 from J, leaving 14 bases between them.

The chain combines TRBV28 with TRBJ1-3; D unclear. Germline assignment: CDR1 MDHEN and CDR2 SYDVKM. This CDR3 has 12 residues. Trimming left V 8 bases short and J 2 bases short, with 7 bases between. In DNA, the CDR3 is TGTGCCAGCCGGACTACTGGAAACACCATATATTTT. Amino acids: CASRTTGNTIYF.

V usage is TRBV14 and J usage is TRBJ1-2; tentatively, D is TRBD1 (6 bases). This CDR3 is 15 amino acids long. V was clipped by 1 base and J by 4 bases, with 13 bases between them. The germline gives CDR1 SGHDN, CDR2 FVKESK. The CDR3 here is CASSQVGGAPYGYTF. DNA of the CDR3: TGTGCCAGCAGCCAAGTGGGGGGGGCTCCCTATGGCTACACCTTC.

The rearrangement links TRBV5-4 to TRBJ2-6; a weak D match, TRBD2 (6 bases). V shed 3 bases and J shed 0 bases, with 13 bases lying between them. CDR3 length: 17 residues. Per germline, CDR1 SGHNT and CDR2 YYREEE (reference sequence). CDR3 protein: CASSWGLKHSGANVLTF. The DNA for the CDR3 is TGTGCCAGCAGCTGGGGACTTAAACACTCTGGGGCCAACGTCCTGACTTTC.

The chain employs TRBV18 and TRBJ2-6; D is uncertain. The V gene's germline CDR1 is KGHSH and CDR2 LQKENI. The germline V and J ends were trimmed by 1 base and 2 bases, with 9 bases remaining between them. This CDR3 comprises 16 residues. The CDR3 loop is CASSPRPVTGANVLTF. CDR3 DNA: TGTGCCAGCTCACCACGCCCGGTAACTGGGGCCAACGTCCTGACTTTC.

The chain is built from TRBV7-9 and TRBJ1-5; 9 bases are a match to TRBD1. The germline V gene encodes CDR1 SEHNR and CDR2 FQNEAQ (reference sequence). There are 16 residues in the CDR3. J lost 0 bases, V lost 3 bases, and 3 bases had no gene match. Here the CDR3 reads CASSFEDRGSNQPQHF. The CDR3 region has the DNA TGTGCCAGCAGCTTTGAGGACAGGGGTAGCAATCAGCCCCAGCATTTT. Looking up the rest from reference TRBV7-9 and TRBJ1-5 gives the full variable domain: DTGVSQNPRHKITKRGQNVTFRCDPISEHNRLYWYRQTLGQGPEFLTYFQNEAQLEKSRLLSDRFSAERPKGSFSTLEIQRTEQGDSAMYLCASSFEDRGSNQPQHFGDGTRLSIL.

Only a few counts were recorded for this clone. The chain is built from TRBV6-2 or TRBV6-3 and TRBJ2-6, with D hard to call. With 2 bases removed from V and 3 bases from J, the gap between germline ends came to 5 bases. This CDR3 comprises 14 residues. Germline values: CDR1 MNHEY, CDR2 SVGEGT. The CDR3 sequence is CASSYESGANVLTF. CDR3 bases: TGTGCCAGCAGTTACGAGAGTGGGGCCAACGTCCTGACTTTC.